Each of the 24 T cell receptor beta chains below was sequenced from the same sample in a study of a mutant IDH1 vaccine in newly diagnosed glioma. For these TCRs, the target antigens are not known. Documented time point: week 23, last vaccination. The investigators gave 300 ug of mutant IDH1 20-mer peptide in each vaccine dose, together with topical imiquimod. Some clones are missing from TCRdb's copy, which holds only in-frame ones; the method was immunoSEQ multiplex PCR. Altogether about 38,000 clones are present, roughly 76% being singletons, with the ten largest covering around 5.1%. The sample was PBMCs, taken from a glioma patient whose treatment included an IDH1 peptide vaccine. These receptors all come from a man aged 35 to 55 with glioma.

The J gene is TRBJ2-2, the V gene TRBV7-3, with TRBD1 matching 8 bases. The CDR3 is made up of 17 amino acids. Looked up from germline, CDR1 is SGHTA and CDR2 is FQGTGA. The ends lost 2 bases at V and 1 base at J; junction bases unmatched: 6. The CDR3 loop is CASSLFRGTGNTGELFF. CDR3 bases: TGTGCCAGCAGCTTATTCCGCGGGACAGGGAACACCGGGGAGCTGTTTTTT. The full variable domain, completed using reference TRBV7-3 and TRBJ2-2, is GAGVSQTPSNKVTEKGKYVELRCDPISGHTALYWYRQSLGQGPEFLIYFQGTGAADDSGLPNDRFFAVRPEGSVSTLKIQRTERGDSAVYLCASSLFRGTGNTGELFFGEGSRLTVL.

The V and J genes are TRBV5-4 and TRBJ2-3; 14 bases are shared with TRBD2. The CDR3 has 18 residues. CDR1 is SGHNT and CDR2 is YYREEE in the germline V gene (reference sequence). Trimming removed 0 bases from V and 6 bases from J; junction bases left unmatched: 9. The CDR3 DNA sequence: TGTGCCAGCAGCTTGGGACTAGCGGGAGGGTCCTTTCGGGATACGCAGTATTTT. It is translated as CASSLGLAGGSFRDTQYF.

V usage is TRBV9 and J usage is TRBJ1-2; D is perhaps TRBD1 (5 bases). Germline lookup yields CDR1 SGDLS and CDR2 YYNGEE. V was clipped by 0 bases and J by 6 bases, with 9 bases between them. The CDR3 consists of 13 residues. The CDR3 sequence: CASSVEAGNGYTF. CDR3 DNA sequence: TGTGCCAGCAGCGTAGAGGCAGGGAATGGCTACACCTTC.

This chain joins TRBV9 and TRBJ2-2, with D tentatively TRBD1 (6 bases). V was pared by 5 bases and J by 0 bases, with 8 bases between. The germline gives CDR1 SGDLS, CDR2 YYNGEE. This CDR3 is built from 14 residues. The CDR3 coding sequence is TGTGCCAGCAGGAGGGACACGAACACCGGGGAGCTGTTTTTT. Its protein product is CASRRDTNTGELFF.

This clone was counted a few times. This chain connects TRBV30 to TRBJ2-7; D may match TRBD1 or TRBD2 (5 bases each). Per germline, CDR1 GTSNPN and CDR2 SVGIG (reference sequence). CDR3 size: 15 residues. V lost 4 bases to trimming and J lost 7 bases, with 23 bases between them. Here the CDR3 reads CAWTGMGRHPDEQYF. The CDR3 DNA follows: TGTGCCTGGACCGGAATGGGACGGCATCCGGATGAGCAGTACTTC.

The chain joins TRBV2 to TRBJ1-1; perhaps TRBD1 as D (6 bases). CDR3 length: 14 residues. The germline gives CDR1 SNHLY, CDR2 FYNNEI. V lost 2 bases and J lost 6, with 13 bases in between. CDR3 protein: CASSESGAFAEAFF. CDR3 nucleotide sequence: TGTGCCAGCAGTGAATCGGGGGCTTTCGCTGAAGCTTTCTTT.

Only one count was recorded for this clone. The V and J genes are TRBV27 and TRBJ2-1; D unclear. The germline gives CDR1 MNHEY, CDR2 SMNVEV (reference sequence). V lost 2 bases to trimming and J lost 8 bases, with 7 bases between them. This CDR3 spans 12 amino acids. The CDR3 spells CASSLTPHEQFF. Written as DNA, the CDR3 is TGTGCCAGCAGTTTAACCCCTCATGAGCAGTTCTTC.

The CDR3 spells CASSRDTDTQYF. The CDR3 DNA follows: TGTGCCAGCAGCCGAGATACAGATACGCAGTATTTT. The chain couples TRBV28 to TRBJ2-3; D is uncertain. Trimming stripped 6 bases from V and 3 bases from J, with 7 bases between. From germline, CDR1 is MDHEN and CDR2 SYDVKM. The CDR3 sequence is 12 residues long.

This chain joins TRBV10-3 and TRBJ2-7; 12 nucleotides match TRBD2. With V trimmed by 6 bases and J by 3 bases, 6 bases remained unmatched. Germline V lookup: CDR1 ENHRY, CDR2 SYGVKD. The CDR3 sequence is 15 residues long. For the CDR3, the DNA is TGTGCCATCAGAACTAGCGGGGGGAGTTTCTACGAGCAGTACTTC. It encodes CAIRTSGGSFYEQYF.

The count of this clone is one. The chain has TRBV6-5 and TRBJ1-5, with 7 bases matching TRBD1. In germline, CDR1 is MNHEY, CDR2 SVGAGI. The V gene end was trimmed by 6 bases and the J gene end by 8 bases; junction bases not matched to a gene: 7. The CDR3 loop spans 13 amino acids. CDR3 sequence (DNA): TGTGCCAGCAGCCAGACAGGGCTTGAGCCCCAGCATTTT. Amino acids: CASSQTGLEPQHF.

The chain uses TRBV5-1 and TRBJ2-3, with D unclear. CDR3 length: 12 residues. Trimming took 5 bases from V and 5 from J, leaving 9 bases between them. CDR1 and CDR2 (germline): SGHRS, YFSETQ. CDR3 residues: CASRESGDTQYF. CDR3 DNA: TGCGCCAGCAGAGAATCTGGAGATACGCAGTATTTT.

This clone has more than one count but fewer than ten. The J gene is TRBJ1-1, the V gene TRBV9, with D maybe TRBD1 (5 bases). The ends were cut back, 5 bases at V and 1 base at J, with 12 bases in the middle. The CDR3 is 14 amino acids. CDR1 and CDR2 from the germline V gene are SGDLS and YYNGEE. The CDR3 spells CASSPYGGNTEAFF. CDR3 DNA: TGTGCCAGCAGTCCCTACGGGGGGAACACTGAAGCTTTCTTT.

This chain connects TRBV29-1 to TRBJ2-5; 7 bases fit TRBD1. Germline assignment: CDR1 SQVTM and CDR2 ANQGSEA. V shed 5 bases and J 0 bases; nucleotides not matched to a gene: 6. The CDR3 sequence is 14 residues long. CDR3 region: CSVPGTAYQETQYF. The CDR3 DNA reads TGCAGCGTTCCGGGGACAGCGTACCAAGAGACCCAGTACTTC.

The V call is TRBV7-9, the J call TRBJ1-4; no clear D gene. Germline V gives CDR1 SEHNR, CDR2 FQNEAQ (reference sequence). The CDR3 runs 17 residues. Trimming took off 4 bases at V and 7 bases at J, with 22 bases between the two ends. The CDR3 spells CASSSGLQSPGGEKLFF. In nucleotides, the CDR3 is TGTGCCAGCAGCTCTGGGCTTCAAAGCCCGGGAGGTGAAAAACTGTTTTTT.

This chain joins TRBV19 and TRBJ2-1, with D unresolved. This CDR3 contains 11 residues. The V gene lost 4 bases and the J gene lost 10 bases, with 8 bases spanning the gap. Germline lookup yields CDR1 LNHDA and CDR2 SQIVND (reference sequence). CDR3 sequence (DNA): TGTGCCAGTAGTAGAGCAAGCGAGCAGTTCTTC. It specifies CASSRASEQFF.

This chain joins TRBV7-2 and TRBJ1-3; the D gene is possibly TRBD1 (6 bases). The germline gives CDR1 SGHTA, CDR2 FQGNSA. With 3 bases removed from V and 0 bases from J, the gap between germline ends came to 18 bases. The CDR3 length is 18 residues. The CDR3 spells CASSLGAGVPSSGNTIYF. CDR3 DNA sequence: TGTGCCAGCAGCTTGGGGGCGGGGGTCCCGAGCTCTGGAAACACCATATATTTT.

The chain recombines TRBV4-1 with TRBJ2-1; TRBD1 is a possible D gene (6 bases). Trimming left V 0 bases short and J 3 bases short, with 15 bases between. The CDR3 totals 17 residues. Germline assignment: CDR1 MGHRA and CDR2 YSYEKL. The DNA for the CDR3 is TGCGCCAGCAGCCAAGATAGGTTGGGACATAGCTACAATGAGCAGTTCTTC. It translates to CASSQDRLGHSYNEQFF.

The rearrangement links TRBV9 to TRBJ2-2; D tentatively fits TRBD1 or TRBD2 (6 bases each). This CDR3 region has 19 residues. Trimming shortened V by 0 bases and J by 1 base, and 19 bases separated the two germline ends. Per germline, CDR1 SGDLS and CDR2 YYNGEE. The CDR3: CASSVGRAGGGQNTGELFF. CDR3 nucleotides: TGTGCCAGCAGCGTAGGGAGGGCCGGAGGGGGACAGAACACCGGGGAGCTGTTTTTT. Full variable domain (rest looked up from reference TRBV9 and TRBJ2-2): DSGVTQTPKHLITATGQRVTLRCSPRSGDLSVYWYQQSLDQGLQFLIQYYNGEERAKGNILERFSAQQFPDLHSELNLSSLELGDSALYFCASSVGRAGGGQNTGELFFGEGSRLTVL.

J is TRBJ2-7 and V is TRBV5-5; D is ambiguous. Trimming removed 3 bases from V and 2 bases from J, with 12 bases in between. CDR1 SGHKS and CDR2 YYEKEE come from the germline V gene (reference sequence). CDR3 size: 14 residues. This chain's CDR3 is CASSSHPLPYEQYF. The CDR3, as DNA: TGTGCCAGCAGCTCGCATCCGTTGCCCTACGAGCAGTACTTC.

The rearrangement uses TRBV29-1 and TRBJ1-2; the D is unclear. The CDR3 has 15 residues. V was cut by 3 bases and J by 4 bases, with 18 bases left in between. Germline CDR1 reads SQVTM; CDR2 reads ANQGSEA. CDR3 in amino acids: CSVEGTGSGAYGYTF. Here the CDR3 DNA reads TGCAGCGTTGAGGGTACGGGGAGTGGTGCCTATGGCTACACCTTC.

This clone was observed once. The genes are TRBV27 and TRBJ2-1; D is possibly TRBD1 or TRBD2 (6 bases each). Germline lookup yields CDR1 MNHEY and CDR2 SMNVEV (reference sequence). This CDR3 region has 19 residues. The CDR3 DNA sequence: TGTGCTGTGGGTCTTCGGGCTGTGGGGGGCCACTACACCTACAATGAGCAGTTCTTC. Its protein product is CAVGLRAVGGHYTYNEQFF.

The V call is TRBV20-1, the J call TRBJ2-5; no clear D gene. The J call is uncertain, as TRBJ2-7 better fits the DNA end. The CDR3 length is 11 residues. Germline V gene lookup returns CDR1 DFQATT and CDR2 SNEGSKA (reference sequence). CDR3 in amino acids: CSARERYEQYF. The CDR3 DNA is TGCAGTGCTAGGGAGCGCTACGAGCAGTACTTC.

The gene calls are TRBV4-2 and TRBJ2-1; 10 bases match TRBD2. CDR1 and CDR2 (germline): LGHNA, YNFKEQ. The CDR3 runs to 17 residues. J gave up 3 bases and V 4 bases, and 9 bases lay outside the gene matches. CDR3 nucleotides: TGTGCCAGCAGCCCCCCACTAGCGGGGACCTTCTACAATGAGCAGTTCTTC. It codes for CASSPPLAGTFYNEQFF.

The V call is TRBV11-2, the J call TRBJ2-2; D is possibly TRBD1 or TRBD2 (6 bases each). The V gene lost 7 bases and the J gene lost 0 bases, with 15 bases spanning the gap. The CDR3 has 16 residues. Germline CDR1 is SGHAT and CDR2 is FQNNGV. CDR3: CASILTGTSNTGELFF. Here the CDR3 DNA reads TGTGCCAGCATCCTAACAGGGACTTCGAACACCGGGGAGCTGTTTTTT.